The clone carrying this T cell receptor beta chain has a single count. The sample originates from a study of control samples from healthy donors and cancer patients. V was trimmed by 6 bases and J by 4 bases, leaving 10 bases between them. Germline V gives CDR1 MNHEY, CDR2 SVGAGI. This CDR3 region has 13 residues. Libraries were prepared by immunoSEQ multiplex PCR; TCRdb keeps only in-frame clonotypes and omits some of them. The table records about 80,000 clones, 70% to 85% of them present only once. The receptor's source is a man aged 55 to 69 with head and neck cancer. The sequencing input was PBMCs. The chain is built from TRBV6-5 and TRBJ1-3; unclear D gene. CDR3: CASREGRGNTIYF. The CDR3 DNA reads TGTGCCAGCAGGGAGGGCCGCGGAAACACCATATATTTT.